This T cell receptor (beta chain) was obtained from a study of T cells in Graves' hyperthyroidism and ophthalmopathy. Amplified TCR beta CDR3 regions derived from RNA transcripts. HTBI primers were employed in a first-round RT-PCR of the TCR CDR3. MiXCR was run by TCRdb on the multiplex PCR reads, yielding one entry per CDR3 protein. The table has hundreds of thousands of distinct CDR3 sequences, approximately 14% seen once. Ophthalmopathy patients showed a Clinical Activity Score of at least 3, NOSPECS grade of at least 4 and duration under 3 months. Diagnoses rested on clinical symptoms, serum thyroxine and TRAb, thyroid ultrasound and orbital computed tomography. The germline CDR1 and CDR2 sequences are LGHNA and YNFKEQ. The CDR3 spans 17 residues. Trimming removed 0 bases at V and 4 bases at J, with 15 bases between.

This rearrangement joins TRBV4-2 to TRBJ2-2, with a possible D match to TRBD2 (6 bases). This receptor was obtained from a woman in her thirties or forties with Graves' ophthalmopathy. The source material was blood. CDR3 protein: CASSQEGPGAGTGELFF. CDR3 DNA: TGTGCCAGCAGCCAAGAGGGGCCGGGAGCGGGCACCGGGGAGCTGTTTTTT.